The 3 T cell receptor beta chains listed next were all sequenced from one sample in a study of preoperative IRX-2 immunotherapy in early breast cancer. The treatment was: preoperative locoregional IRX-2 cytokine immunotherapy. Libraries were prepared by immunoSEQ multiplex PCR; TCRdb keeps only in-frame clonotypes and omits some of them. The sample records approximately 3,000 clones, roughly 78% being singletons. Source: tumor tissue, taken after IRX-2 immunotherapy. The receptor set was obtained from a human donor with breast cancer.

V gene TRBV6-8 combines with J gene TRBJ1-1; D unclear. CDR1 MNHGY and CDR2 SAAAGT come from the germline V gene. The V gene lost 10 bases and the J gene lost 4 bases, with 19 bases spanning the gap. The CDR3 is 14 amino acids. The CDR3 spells CAIRTEVLSTEAFF. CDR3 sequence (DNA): TGTGCCATCAGGACCGAGGTCCTAAGCACTGAAGCTTTCTTT.

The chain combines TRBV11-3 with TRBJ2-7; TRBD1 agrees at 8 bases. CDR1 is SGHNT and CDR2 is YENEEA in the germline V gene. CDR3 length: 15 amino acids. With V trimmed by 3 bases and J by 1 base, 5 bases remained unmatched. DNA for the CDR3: TGTGCCAGCAGCTTGTGGCAGGGGGCTTCCTACGAGCAGTACGTC. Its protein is CASSLWQGASYEQYV.

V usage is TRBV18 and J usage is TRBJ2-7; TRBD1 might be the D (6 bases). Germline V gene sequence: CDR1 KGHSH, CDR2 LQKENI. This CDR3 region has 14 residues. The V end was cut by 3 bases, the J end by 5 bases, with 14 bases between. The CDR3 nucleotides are TGTGCCAGCTCACCCAGGGCCGAGGGGGACGAGCAGTACTTC. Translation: CASSPRAEGDEQYF.